The source of this TCR beta chain is a study of graft-versus-host responses after intestinal transplantation. Worth noting for this clone: Antigen unknown.

Germline assignment: CDR1 SGHAT and CDR2 FQNNGV. V shed 7 bases and J shed 4 bases, with 17 bases lying between them. This CDR3 contains 14 residues. Using immunoSEQ multiplex PCR, the repertoire was profiled, and TCRdb retains in-frame clones only, with some absent. Of 95,000 to 110,000 clones detected, 93% appear once; the ten largest clones hold more than 0.9%. The chain recombines TRBV11-2 with TRBJ2-7, with D possibly TRBD2 on 7 matching bases. Source: unstimulated CD8+ T cells sorted from spleen or lymph node cells, taken before intestinal transplant. The TCR comes from a human donor who received an intestinal transplant. The CDR3 DNA reads TGTGCCAGCACCATGGGGGGGGCCGGGTACGAGCAGTACTTC. Residues: CASTMGGAGYEQYF.